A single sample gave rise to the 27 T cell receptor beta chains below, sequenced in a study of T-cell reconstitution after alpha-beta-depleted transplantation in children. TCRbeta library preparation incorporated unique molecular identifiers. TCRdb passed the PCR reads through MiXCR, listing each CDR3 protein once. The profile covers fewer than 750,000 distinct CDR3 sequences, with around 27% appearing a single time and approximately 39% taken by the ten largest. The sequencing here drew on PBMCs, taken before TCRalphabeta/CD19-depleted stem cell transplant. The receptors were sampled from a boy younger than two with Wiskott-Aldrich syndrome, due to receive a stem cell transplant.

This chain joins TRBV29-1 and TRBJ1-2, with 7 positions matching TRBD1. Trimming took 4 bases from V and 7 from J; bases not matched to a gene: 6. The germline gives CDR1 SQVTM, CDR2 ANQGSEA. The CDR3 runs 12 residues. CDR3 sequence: CSVGGAGGGYTF. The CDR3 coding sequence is TGCAGCGTTGGGGGAGCAGGGGGTGGCTACACCTTC. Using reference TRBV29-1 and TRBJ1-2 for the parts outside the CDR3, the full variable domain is SAVISQKPSRDICQRGTSLTIQCQVDSQVTMMFWYRQQPGQSLTLIATANQGSEATYESGFVIDKFPISRPNLTFSTLTVSNMSPEDSSIYLCSVGGAGGGYTFGSGTRLTVV.

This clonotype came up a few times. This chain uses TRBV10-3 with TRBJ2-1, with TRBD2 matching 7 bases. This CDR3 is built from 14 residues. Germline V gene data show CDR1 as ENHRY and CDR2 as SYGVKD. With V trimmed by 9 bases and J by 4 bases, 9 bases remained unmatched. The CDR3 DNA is TGTGCCATGAGTACTAGCGTAGGGTACAATGAGCAGTTCTTC. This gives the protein CAMSTSVGYNEQFF.

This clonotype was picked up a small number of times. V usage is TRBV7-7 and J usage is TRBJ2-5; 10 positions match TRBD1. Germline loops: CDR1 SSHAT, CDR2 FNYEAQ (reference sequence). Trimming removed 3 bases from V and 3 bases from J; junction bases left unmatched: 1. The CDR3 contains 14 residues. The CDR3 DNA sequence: TGTGCCAGCAGCTTCGGGACAGGGGAAGAGACCCAGTACTTC. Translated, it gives CASSFGTGEETQYF.

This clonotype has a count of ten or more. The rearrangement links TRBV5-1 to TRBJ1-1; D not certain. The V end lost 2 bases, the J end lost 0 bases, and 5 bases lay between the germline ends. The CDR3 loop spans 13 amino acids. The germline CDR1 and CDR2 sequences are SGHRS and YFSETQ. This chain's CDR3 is CASSLEVNTEAFF. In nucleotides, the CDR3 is TGCGCCAGCAGCTTAGAGGTGAACACTGAAGCTTTCTTT.

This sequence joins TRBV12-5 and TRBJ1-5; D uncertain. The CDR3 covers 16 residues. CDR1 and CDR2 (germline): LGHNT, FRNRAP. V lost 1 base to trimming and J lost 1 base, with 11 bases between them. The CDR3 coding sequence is TGTGCTAGTGGTTTGGCTTACCCACAGAGCAATCAGCCCCAGCATTTT. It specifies CASGLAYPQSNQPQHF.

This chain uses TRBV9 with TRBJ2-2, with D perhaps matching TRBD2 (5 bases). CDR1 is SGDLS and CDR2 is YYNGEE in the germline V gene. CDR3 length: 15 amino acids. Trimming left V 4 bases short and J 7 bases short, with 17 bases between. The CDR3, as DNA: TGTGCCAGCAGCACGAGCGGATTTAAGGGCGGGGAGCTGTTTTTT. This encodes CASSTSGFKGGELFF. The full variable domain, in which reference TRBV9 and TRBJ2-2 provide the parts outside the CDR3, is DSGVTQTPKHLITATGQRVTLRCSPRSGDLSVYWYQQSLDQGLQFLIQYYNGEERAKGNILERFSAQQFPDLHSELNLSSLELGDSALYFCASSTSGFKGGELFFGEGSRLTVL.

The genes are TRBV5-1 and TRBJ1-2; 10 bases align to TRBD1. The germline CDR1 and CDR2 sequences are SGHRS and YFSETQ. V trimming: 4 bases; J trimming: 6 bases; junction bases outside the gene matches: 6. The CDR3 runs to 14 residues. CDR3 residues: CASSRGTGEDGYTF. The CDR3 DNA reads TGCGCCAGCAGCCGAGGGACAGGGGAGGATGGCTACACCTTC.

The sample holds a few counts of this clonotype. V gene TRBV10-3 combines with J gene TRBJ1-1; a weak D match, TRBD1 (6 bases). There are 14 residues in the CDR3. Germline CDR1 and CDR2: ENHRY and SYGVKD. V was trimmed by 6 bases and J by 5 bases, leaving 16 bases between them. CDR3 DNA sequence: TGTGCCATCAGACCCGACAGGTTCGAGACTGAAGCTTTCTTT. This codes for CAIRPDRFETEAFF.

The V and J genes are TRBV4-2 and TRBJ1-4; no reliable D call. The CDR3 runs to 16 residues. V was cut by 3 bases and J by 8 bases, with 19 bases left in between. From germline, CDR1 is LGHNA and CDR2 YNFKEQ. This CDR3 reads CASSHDGIRANEKLFF. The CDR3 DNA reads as TGTGCCAGCAGCCACGATGGGATCAGAGCCAACGAAAAACTGTTTTTT.

CDR3 region: CASSSGLAGGVGYTDTQYF. As DNA, the CDR3 is TGCGCCAGCAGCTCTGGACTAGCGGGAGGAGTGGGCTACACAGATACGCAGTATTTT. The rearrangement links TRBV5-1 to TRBJ2-3; 14 bases map to TRBD2. CDR3 length equals 19 residues. The V gene end was trimmed by 3 bases and the J gene end by 2 bases; junction bases not matched to a gene: 11. Germline lookup yields CDR1 SGHRS and CDR2 YFSETQ. Full variable domain (rest looked up from reference TRBV5-1 and TRBJ2-3): KAGVTQTPRYLIKTRGQQVTLSCSPISGHRSVSWYQQTPGQGLQFLFEYFSETQRNKGNFPGRFSGRQFSNSRSEMNVSTLELGDSALYLCASSSGLAGGVGYTDTQYFGPGTRLTVL.

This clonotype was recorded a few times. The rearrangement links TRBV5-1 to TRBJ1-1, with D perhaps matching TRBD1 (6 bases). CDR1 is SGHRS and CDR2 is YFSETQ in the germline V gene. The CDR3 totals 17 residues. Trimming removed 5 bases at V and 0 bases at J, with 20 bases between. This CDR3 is CASRFGGVSELNTEAFF. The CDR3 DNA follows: TGCGCCAGCAGATTTGGGGGCGTCTCGGAACTGAACACTGAAGCTTTCTTT.

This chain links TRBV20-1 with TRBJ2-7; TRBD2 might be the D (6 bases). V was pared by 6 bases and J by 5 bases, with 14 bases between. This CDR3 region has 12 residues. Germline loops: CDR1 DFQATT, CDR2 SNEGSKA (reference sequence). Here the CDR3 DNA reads TGCAGTGCGCCCCGGGAGACGGACGAGCAGTACTTC. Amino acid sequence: CSAPRETDEQYF.

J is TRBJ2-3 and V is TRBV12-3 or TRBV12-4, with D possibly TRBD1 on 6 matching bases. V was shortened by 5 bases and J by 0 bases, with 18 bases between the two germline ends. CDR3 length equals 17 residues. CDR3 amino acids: CASSPGQGRGSTDTQYF. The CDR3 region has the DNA TGTGCCAGCAGTCCCGGCCAGGGGCGAGGGAGCACAGATACGCAGTATTTT.

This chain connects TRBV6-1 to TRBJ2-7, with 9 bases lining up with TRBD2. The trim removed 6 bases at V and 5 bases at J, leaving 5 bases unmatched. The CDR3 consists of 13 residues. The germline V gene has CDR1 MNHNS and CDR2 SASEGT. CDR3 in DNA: TGTGCCAGCAGGGGCGGGAGGGCCCACGAGCAGTACTTC. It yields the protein CASRGGRAHEQYF.

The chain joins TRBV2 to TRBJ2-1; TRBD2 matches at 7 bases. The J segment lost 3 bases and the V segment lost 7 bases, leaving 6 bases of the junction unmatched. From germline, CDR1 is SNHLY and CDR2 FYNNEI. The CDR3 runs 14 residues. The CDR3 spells CASKGLKNYNEQFF. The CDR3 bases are TGTGCCAGCAAGGGACTAAAAAACTACAATGAGCAGTTCTTC. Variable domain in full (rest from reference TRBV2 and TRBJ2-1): EPEVTQTPSHQVTQMGQEVILRCVPISNHLYFYWYRQILGQKVEFLVSFYNNEISEKSEIFDDQFSVERPDGSNFTLKIRSTKLEDSAMYFCASKGLKNYNEQFFGPGTRLTVL.

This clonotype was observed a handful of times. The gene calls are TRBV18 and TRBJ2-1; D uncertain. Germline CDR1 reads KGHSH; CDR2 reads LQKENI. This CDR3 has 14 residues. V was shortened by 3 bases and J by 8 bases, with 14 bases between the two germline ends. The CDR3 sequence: CASSPSLGSDEQFF. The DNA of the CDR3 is TGTGCCAGCTCACCGTCCCTAGGCAGCGATGAGCAGTTCTTC.

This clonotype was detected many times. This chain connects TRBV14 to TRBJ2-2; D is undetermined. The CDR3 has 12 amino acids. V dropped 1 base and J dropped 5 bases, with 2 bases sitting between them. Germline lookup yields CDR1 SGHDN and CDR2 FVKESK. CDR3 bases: TGTGCCAGCAGCCAAGTGACCGGGGAGCTGTTTTTT. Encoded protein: CASSQVTGELFF. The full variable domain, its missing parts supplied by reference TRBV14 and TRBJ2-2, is EAGVTQFPSHSVIEKGQTVTLRCDPISGHDNLYWYRRVMGKEIKFLLHFVKESKQDESGMPNNRFLAERTGGTYSTLKVQPAELEDSGVYFCASSQVTGELFFGEGSRLTVL.

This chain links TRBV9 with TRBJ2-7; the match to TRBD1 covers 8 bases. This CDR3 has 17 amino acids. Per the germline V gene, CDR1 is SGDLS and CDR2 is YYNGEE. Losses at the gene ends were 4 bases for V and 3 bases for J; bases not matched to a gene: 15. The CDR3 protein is CASSPEGRTGWIYEQYF. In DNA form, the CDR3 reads TGTGCCAGCAGCCCAGAAGGCAGGACAGGGTGGATCTACGAGCAGTACTTC.

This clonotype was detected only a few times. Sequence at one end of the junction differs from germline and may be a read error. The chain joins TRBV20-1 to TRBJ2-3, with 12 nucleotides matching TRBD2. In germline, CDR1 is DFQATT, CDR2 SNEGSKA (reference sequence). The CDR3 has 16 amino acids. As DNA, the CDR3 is TGCAGTGCACCGACGACTAGCGGGAGCAGCACGGATACGCAGTATTTT. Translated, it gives CSAPTTSGSSTDTQYF.

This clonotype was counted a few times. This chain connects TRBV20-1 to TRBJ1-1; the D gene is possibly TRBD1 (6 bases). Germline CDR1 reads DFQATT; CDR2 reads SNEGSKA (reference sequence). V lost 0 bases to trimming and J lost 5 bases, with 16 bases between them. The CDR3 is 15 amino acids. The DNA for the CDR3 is TGCAGTGCTAGAGATCCTGGATTAGGGGGTACTGAAGCTTTCTTT. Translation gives CSARDPGLGGTEAFF.

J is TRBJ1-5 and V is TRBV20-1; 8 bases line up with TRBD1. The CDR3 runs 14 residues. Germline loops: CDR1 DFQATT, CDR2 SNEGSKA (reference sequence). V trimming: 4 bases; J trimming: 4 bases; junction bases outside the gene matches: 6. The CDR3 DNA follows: TGCAGTGCTACACAAACAGGGGGAAATCAGCCCCAGCATTTT. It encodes CSATQTGGNQPQHF.

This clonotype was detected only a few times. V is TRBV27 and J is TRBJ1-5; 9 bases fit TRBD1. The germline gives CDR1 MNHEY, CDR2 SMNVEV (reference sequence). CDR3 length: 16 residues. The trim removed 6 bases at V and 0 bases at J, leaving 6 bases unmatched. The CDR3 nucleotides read TGTGCCAGCAGGTCACAGGGGGCGCTTAGCAATCAGCCCCAGCATTTT. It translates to CASRSQGALSNQPQHF.

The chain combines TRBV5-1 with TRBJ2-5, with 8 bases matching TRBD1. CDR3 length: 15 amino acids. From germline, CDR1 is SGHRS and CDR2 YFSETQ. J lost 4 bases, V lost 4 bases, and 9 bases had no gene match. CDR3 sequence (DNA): TGCGCCAGCAGCCATGGACAGGGCCGGGGAGAGACCCAGTACTTC. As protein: CASSHGQGRGETQYF.

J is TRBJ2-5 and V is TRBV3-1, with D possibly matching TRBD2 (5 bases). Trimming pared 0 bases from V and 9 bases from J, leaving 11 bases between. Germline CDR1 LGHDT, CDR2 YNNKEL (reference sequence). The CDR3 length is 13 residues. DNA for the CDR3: TGTGCCAGCAGCCAAGACCTCCTCGGGGCCCAGTACTTC. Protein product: CASSQDLLGAQYF.

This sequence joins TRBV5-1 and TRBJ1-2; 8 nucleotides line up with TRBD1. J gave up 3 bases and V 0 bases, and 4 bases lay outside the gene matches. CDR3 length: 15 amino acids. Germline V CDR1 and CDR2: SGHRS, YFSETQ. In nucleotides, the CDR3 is TGCGCCAGCAGCTTGGGACAGGGGCCGCACTATGGCTACACCTTC. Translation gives CASSLGQGPHYGYTF.

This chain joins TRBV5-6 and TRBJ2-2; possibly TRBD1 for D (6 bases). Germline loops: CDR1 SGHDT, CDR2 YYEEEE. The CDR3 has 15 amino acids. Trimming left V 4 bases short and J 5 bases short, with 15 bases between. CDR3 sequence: CASSPRPTGTGELFF. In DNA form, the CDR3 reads TGTGCCAGCAGCCCGAGACCCACAGGGACCGGGGAGCTGTTTTTT.

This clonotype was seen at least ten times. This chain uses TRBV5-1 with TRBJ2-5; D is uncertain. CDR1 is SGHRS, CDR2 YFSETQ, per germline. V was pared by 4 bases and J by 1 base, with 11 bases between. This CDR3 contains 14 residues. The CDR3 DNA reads TGCGCCAGCAGCCGTCTCTACAGCCAAGAGACCCAGTACTTC. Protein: CASSRLYSQETQYF.